This T cell receptor (beta chain) is from a study of neurological immune-mediated disorders. About the study: The disease course was relapsing-remitting in roughly 31 and secondary progressive in about 9% of the roughly 35 multiple sclerosis patients.

The making of cDNA relied on 5'RACE with 10-nucleotide random UMIs. Via MiXCR, TCRdb re-called the 5' RACE reads, giving one row per CDR3 protein. The sample has some 43,000 distinct CDR3 sequences; roughly 2.5% are singletons. In germline, CDR1 is DFQATT, CDR2 SNEGSKA (reference sequence). With V trimmed by 0 bases and J by 7 bases, 10 bases remained unmatched. This CDR3 has 17 residues. From 2 million PBMCs stored at -80 C, the unsorted libraries were generated. This clonotype showed up many times. The sequenced sample consisted of PBMCs. This clonotype originated in a man aged 25-40 years with multiple sclerosis. The chain uses TRBV20-1 and TRBJ2-2, with 11 bases that match TRBD2. CDR3 protein: CSAREGPSGRSYGELFF. DNA for the CDR3: TGCAGTGCTAGAGAAGGCCCTAGCGGGAGGTCCTACGGGGAGCTGTTTTTT.